This T cell receptor beta chain was profiled in a study of T cell changes during pregnancy in multiple sclerosis. The method was immunoSEQ multiplex PCR; TCRdb's version includes in-frame clones alone and lacks a portion of them. The table has about 79,000 clones, 90% to 95% seen once. The source material was CD4+ T cells from peripheral blood mononuclear cells, sampled in the second trimester of pregnancy. The TCR comes from a female donor with multiple sclerosis, enrolled in a pregnancy study.

DNA of the CDR3: TGTGCCAGCAGTTCCCCGGGACTAGCGGGAGGAAGCTCCTACGAGCAGTACTTC. Translating gives CASSSPGLAGGSSYEQYF. V usage is TRBV28 and J usage is TRBJ2-7; 15 bases are a match to TRBD2. Germline V gene lookup returns CDR1 MDHEN and CDR2 SYDVKM. The V segment lost 4 bases and the J segment 0 bases; nucleotides outside the gene matches: 7. The CDR3 sequence is 18 residues long.